This T cell receptor beta chain originates from a study of naive and memory T cell subsets. Two oligonucleotides, mixed equimolar, formed the beta constant-region primer covering TRBC1 and TRBC2. Using its own MiXCR run on the UMI-ligation and nested PCR reads, TCRdb lists one record per CDR3 protein. The repertoire holds roughly 27,000 distinct CDR3 sequences, with about 10% as singletons. V was pared by 5 bases and J by 7 bases, with 11 bases between. The CDR3 runs to 12 residues. Germline loops: CDR1 MNHEY, CDR2 SVGEGT. This clonotype appeared a few times. Its target is unknown. The study's findings and limits: Expression changes during T cell differentiation may affect RNA-based TCR counts. In naive cells, over 85% of TCR sequences were seen only once. In CD4 and CD8 cells, diversity dropped from naive through EMRA.

J is TRBJ1-2 and V is TRBV6-2 or TRBV6-3, with D possibly matching TRBD1 (6 bases). The clonotype comes from a human donor in good health. Sequenced input: effector memory CD4+ T cells from blood. The subset here: effector memory, CD45RA- CD27-. The CDR3 loop reads CASSDTGFGYTF. The CDR3 DNA reads as TGTGCCAGCAGTGATACAGGGTTTGGCTACACCTTC.